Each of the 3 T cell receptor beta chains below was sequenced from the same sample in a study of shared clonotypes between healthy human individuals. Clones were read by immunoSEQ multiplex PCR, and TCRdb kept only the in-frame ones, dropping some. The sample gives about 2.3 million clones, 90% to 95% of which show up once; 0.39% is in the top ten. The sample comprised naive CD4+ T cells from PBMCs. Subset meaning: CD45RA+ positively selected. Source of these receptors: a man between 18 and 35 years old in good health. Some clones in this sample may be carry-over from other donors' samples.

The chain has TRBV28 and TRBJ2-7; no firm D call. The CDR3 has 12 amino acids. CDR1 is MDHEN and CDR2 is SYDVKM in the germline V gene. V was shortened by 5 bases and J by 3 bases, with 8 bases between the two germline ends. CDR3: CASSPSLYEQYF. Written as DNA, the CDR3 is TGTGCCAGCAGTCCGAGCCTCTACGAGCAGTACTTC.

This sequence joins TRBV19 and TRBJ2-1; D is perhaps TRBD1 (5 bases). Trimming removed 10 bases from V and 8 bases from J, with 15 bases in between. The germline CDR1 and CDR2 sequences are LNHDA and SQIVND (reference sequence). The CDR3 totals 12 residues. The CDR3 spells CATGQTTHEQFF. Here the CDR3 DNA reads TGTGCCACTGGACAAACTACCCATGAGCAGTTCTTC.

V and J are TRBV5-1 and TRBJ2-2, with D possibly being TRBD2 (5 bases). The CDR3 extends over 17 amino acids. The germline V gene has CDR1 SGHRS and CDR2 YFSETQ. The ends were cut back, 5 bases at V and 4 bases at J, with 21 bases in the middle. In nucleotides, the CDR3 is TGCGCCAGCAGAAAGGTGATGGAGGCCATGGCCACCGGGGAGCTGTTTTTT. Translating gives CASRKVMEAMATGELFF. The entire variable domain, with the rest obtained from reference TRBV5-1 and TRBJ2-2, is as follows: KAGVTQTPRYLIKTRGQQVTLSCSPISGHRSVSWYQQTPGQGLQFLFEYFSETQRNKGNFPGRFSGRQFSNSRSEMNVSTLELGDSALYLCASRKVMEAMATGELFFGEGSRLTVL.